This T cell receptor (beta chain) was identified in a study of T cell changes during pregnancy in multiple sclerosis. Repertoires were generated with immunoSEQ multiplex PCR, while TCRdb's copy carries only in-frame clones and drops some. There are some 97,000 clones in the sample; almost 95% occur only once, and around 0.9% lies in the top ten. The TCR originated in a female donor with multiple sclerosis, enrolled in a pregnancy study. The sample consisted of peripheral blood, taken before pregnancy.

DNA of the CDR3: TGTGCCATCAGTGAGGGTGGCCGGCTAGCGGGAGACGAGCAGTACTTC. This encodes CAISEGGRLAGDEQYF. This sequence joins TRBV10-3 and TRBJ2-7; TRBD2 aligns across 10 bases. Trimming took 2 bases from V and 5 from J; bases not matched to a gene: 9. The CDR3 consists of 16 residues. Per germline, CDR1 ENHRY and CDR2 SYGVKD.